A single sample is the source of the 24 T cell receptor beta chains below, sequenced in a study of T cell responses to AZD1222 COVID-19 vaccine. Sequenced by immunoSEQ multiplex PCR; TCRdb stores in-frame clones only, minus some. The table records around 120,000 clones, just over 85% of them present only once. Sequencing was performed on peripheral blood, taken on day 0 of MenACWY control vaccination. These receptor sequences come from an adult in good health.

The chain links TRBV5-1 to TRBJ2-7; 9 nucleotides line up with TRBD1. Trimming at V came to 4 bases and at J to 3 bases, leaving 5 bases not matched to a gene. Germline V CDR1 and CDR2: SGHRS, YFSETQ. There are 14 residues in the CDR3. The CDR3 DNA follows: TGCGCCAGCAGCAGAGGGACAGGGCACTACGAGCAGTACTTC. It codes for CASSRGTGHYEQYF.

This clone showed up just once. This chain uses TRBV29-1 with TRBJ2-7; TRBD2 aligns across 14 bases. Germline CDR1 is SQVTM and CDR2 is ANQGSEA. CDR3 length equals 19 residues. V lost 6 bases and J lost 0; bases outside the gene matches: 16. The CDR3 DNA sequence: TGCAGCGTGGTTCCGGGACTAGCGGGAGCGAAGGCGTCCTCCTACGAGCAGTACTTC. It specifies CSVVPGLAGAKASSYEQYF.

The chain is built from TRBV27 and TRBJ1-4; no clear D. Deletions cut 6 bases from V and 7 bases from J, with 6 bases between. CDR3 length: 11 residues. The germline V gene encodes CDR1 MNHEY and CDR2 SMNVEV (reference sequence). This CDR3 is CASRGAEKLFF. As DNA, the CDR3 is TGTGCCAGCAGGGGTGCTGAAAAACTGTTTTTT.

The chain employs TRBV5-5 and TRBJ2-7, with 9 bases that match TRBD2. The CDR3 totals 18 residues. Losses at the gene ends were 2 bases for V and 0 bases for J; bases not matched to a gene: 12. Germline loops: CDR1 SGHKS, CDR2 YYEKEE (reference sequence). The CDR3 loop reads CASSLRIVASGNSYEQYF. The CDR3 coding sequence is TGTGCCAGCAGCTTACGAATTGTGGCTAGCGGGAACTCCTACGAGCAGTACTTC. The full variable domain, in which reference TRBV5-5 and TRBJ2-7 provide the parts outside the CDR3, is DAGVTQSPTHLIKTRGQQVTLRCSPISGHKSVSWYQQVLGQGPQFIFQYYEKEERGRGNFPDRFSARQFPNYSSELNVNALLLGDSALYLCASSLRIVASGNSYEQYFGPGTRLTVT.

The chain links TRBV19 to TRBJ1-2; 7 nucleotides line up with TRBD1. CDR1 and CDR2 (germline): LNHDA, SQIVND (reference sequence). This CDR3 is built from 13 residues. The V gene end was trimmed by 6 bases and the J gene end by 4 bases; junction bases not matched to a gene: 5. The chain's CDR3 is CASSMGQLYGYTF. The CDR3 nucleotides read TGTGCCAGTAGCATGGGACAGCTCTATGGCTACACCTTC.

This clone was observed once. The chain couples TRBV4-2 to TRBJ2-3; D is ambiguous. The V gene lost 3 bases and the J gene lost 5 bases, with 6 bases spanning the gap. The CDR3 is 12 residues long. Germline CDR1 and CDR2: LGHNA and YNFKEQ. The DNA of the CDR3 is TGTGCCAGCAGCCAGAGTCGAGATACGCAGTATTTT. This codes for CASSQSRDTQYF.

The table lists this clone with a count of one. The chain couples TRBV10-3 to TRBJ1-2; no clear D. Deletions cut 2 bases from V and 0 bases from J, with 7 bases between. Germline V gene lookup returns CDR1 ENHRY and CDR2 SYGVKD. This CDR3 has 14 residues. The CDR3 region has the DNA TGTGCCATCAGTGAGCCCTCCTCTAACTATGGCTACACCTTC. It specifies CAISEPSSNYGYTF.

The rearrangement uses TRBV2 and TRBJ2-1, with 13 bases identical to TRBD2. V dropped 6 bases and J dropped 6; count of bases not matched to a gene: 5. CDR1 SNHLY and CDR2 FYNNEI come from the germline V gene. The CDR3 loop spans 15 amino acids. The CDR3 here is CASSRTSGRFNEQFF. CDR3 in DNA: TGTGCCAGCAGCAGGACTAGCGGGAGATTCAATGAGCAGTTCTTC.

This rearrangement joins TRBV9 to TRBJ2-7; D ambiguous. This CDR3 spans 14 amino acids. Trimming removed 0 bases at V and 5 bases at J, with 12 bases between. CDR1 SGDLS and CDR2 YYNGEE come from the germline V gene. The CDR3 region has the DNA TGTGCCAGCAGCGTAGGGGGTGGGTCAAACGAGCAGTACTTC. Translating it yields CASSVGGGSNEQYF. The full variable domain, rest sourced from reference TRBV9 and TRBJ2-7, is DSGVTQTPKHLITATGQRVTLRCSPRSGDLSVYWYQQSLDQGLQFLIQYYNGEERAKGNILERFSAQQFPDLHSELNLSSLELGDSALYFCASSVGGGSNEQYFGPGTRLTVT.

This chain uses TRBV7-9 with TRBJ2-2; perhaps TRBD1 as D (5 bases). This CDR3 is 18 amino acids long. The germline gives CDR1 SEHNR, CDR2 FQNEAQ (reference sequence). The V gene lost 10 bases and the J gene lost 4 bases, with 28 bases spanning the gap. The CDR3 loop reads CATFSKSTDLYRTGELFF. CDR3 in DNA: TGTGCCACCTTTTCAAAATCGACAGACTTATACCGCACCGGGGAGCTGTTTTTT.

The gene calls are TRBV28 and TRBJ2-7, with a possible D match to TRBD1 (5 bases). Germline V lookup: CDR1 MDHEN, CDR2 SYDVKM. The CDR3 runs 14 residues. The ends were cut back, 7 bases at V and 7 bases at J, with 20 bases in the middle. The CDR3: CASTDPPGLREQYF. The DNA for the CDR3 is TGTGCCAGCACCGATCCTCCAGGGCTCCGGGAGCAGTACTTC.

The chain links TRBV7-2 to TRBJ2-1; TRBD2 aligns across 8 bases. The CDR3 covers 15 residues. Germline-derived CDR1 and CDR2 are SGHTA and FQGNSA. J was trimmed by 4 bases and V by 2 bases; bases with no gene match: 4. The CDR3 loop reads CASSLRVAGYNEQFF. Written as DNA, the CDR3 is TGTGCCAGCAGCTTAAGAGTAGCGGGGTACAATGAGCAGTTCTTC.

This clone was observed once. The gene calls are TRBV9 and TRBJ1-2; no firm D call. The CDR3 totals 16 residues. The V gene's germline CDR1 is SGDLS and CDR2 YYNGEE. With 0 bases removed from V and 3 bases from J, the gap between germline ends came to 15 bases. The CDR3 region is CASSVGGEIEDYGYTF. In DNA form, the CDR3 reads TGTGCCAGCAGCGTAGGCGGAGAGATTGAAGACTATGGCTACACCTTC.

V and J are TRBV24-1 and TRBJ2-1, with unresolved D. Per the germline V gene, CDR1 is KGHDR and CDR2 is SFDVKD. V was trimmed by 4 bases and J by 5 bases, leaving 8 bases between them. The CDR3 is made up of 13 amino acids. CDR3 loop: CATSDPPDNEQFF. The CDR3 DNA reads TGTGCCACCAGTGACCCCCCAGACAATGAGCAGTTCTTC.

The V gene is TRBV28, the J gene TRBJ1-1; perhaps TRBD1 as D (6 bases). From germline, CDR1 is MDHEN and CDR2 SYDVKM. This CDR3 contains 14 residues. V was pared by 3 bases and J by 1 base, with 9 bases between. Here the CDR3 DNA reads TGTGCCAGCAGTTTTGGGGGGGCGAACACTGAAGCTTTCTTT. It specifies CASSFGGANTEAFF.

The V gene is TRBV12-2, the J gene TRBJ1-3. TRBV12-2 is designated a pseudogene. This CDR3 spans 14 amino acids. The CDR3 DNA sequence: TGTGCAAGTCCACTAGGAGACTCTGGAAACACCATATATTTT. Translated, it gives CASPLGDSGNTIYF.

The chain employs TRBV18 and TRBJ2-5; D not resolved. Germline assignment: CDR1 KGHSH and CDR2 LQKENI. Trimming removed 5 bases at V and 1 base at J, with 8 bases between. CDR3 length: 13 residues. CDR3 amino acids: CASSARGQETQYF. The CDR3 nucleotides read TGTGCCAGCTCAGCGAGAGGCCAAGAGACCCAGTACTTC.

CDR3 in amino acids: CASSQQGMANEKLFF. CDR3 sequence (DNA): TGTGCCAGCTCGCAACAGGGGATGGCTAATGAAAAACTGTTTTTT. V is TRBV18 and J is TRBJ1-4; 7 bases are a match to TRBD1. The V gene's germline CDR1 is KGHSH and CDR2 LQKENI. The CDR3 sequence is 15 residues long. The junction had 7 bases not matched to a gene; V was cut back by 6 bases and J by 3 bases.

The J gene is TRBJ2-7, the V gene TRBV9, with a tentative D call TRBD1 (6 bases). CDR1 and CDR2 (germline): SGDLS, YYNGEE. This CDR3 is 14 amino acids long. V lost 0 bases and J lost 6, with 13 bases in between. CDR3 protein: CASSVEATGSEQYF. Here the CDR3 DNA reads TGTGCCAGCAGCGTAGAGGCAACAGGGAGCGAGCAGTACTTC.

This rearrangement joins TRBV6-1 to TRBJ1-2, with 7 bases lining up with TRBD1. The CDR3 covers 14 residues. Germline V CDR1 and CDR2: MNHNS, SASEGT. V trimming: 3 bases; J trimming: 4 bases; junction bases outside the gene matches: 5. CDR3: CASSDPGTAYGYTF. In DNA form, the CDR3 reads TGTGCCAGCAGTGACCCCGGGACAGCCTATGGCTACACCTTC.

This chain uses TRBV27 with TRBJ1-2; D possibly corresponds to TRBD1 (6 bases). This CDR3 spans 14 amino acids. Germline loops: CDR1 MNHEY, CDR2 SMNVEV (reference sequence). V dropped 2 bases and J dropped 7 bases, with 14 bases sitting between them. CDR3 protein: CASSLTGFRGGYTF. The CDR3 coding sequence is TGTGCCAGCAGTTTAACAGGGTTTAGGGGTGGCTACACCTTC.

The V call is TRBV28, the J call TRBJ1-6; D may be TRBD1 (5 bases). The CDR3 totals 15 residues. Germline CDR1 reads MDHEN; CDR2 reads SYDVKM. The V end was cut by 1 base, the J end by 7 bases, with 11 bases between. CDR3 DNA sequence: TGTGCCAGCAGTTTATATCAGGGCTCCAATTCACCCCTCCACTTT. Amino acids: CASSLYQGSNSPLHF.

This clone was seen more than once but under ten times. CDR3 nucleotide sequence: TGTGCCACCGCCGGGACTATGGTCACCGGGGAGCTGTTTTTT. Its protein product is CATAGTMVTGELFF. The chain carries TRBV24-1 and TRBJ2-2; 7 bases are a match to TRBD2. The V gene's germline CDR1 is KGHDR and CDR2 SFDVKD. V lost 9 bases, J lost 4 bases, and 7 bases stayed unmatched. There are 14 residues in the CDR3.

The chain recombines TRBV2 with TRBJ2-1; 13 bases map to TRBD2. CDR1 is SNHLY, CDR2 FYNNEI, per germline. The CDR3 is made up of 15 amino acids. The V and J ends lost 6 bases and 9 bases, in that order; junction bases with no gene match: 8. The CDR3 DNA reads TGTGCCAGCAGCCCCACTAGCGGGAGGGCCAGTGAGCAGTTCTTC. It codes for CASSPTSGRASEQFF.